This T cell receptor beta chain was identified during a study of shared clonotypes between healthy human individuals (dated by TCRdb to 2020 to 2021). Study-level background: The cohort comprised a couple of women and a few men aged 18 to 49 years. For each donor, three plates each were used for CD4 naive and CD4 memory, two plates were used for CD8 naive, and one plate was used for CD8 memory. The study deeply sequenced blood TCR repertoires of about 5 healthy adults to estimate repertoire size and the extent of clonotype sharing between individuals. To increase sequencing depth and limit assay-specific biases, different laboratories used diverse techniques to prepare libraries and sequence TCR repertoires. Leukapheresis yielded between about 0.85 and 10 billion PBMCs per donor. Overall study results and their limits: Naive subsets generally had larger estimated clonotype richness than memory subsets did. Compared with non-shared clonotypes, the clonotypes found in all four sorted-subset donors had higher generation probabilities. The small number of donors limited the genetic and exposure-history diversity represented. When several donors were compared, the shared fraction of clonotypes was around 5% for naive CD4, more than 3% for naive CD8, 2.3% for memory CD4, and approximately 0.4% for memory CD8. Sampling was limited to blood, and TCR repertoires in tissue likely differ from TCR repertoires in blood. Based on pairwise subsampling, the degree of clonotype sharing among donors was expected to be affected by sequencing depth. Incomplete sequencing was indicated by rarefaction of sorted-subset datasets, despite the large sequencing depth.

CD8 naive samples were CD45RO-negative cells positively selected for CCR7, giving a CD45RA+CCR7+ population that excluded TemRA cells. The donors were healthy, HIV-negative adults with no recently reported acute infections or vaccinations. Every donor was a Caucasian adult residing in Nashville, Tennessee, USA. After blood collection by leukapheresis, PBMCs were isolated using Ficoll-Histopaque density gradient centrifugation and then cryopreserved in the vapor phase of liquid nitrogen. Analytical flow cytometry was used to check the purity and quantity of each magnetically sorted T cell population. Genomic DNA was isolated from each sorted fraction and quantified by UV absorbance on a Nanodrop 2000c. Points on this clone: Its antigen remains unidentified. The sample holds no much larger clone one base away, and base qualities are not on file.

TCR CDR3 regions were amplified from genomic DNA by multiplex PCR using the deep immunoSEQ assay. Genomic DNA extracted from each cell subset was distributed evenly over all wells of several immunoSEQ 96-well plates, and each plate served as one replicate. For sorted subsets, approximately 210 ng genomic DNA, equal to 30,000 or so T cell genomes, was loaded into each replicate PCR. The purified libraries were quantified using a Qubit 3.0 fluorometer, sized with a Bioanalyzer 2100, and then quantified again using the KAPA Library Quantification kit. Every immunoSEQ 96-well plate was sequenced on a dedicated single-read 150-cycle Illumina NextSeq 550 flow cell. Turning to the authors' computational methods: The immunoSEQ output contained only junctional sequences without quality scores, so filtering could not match that applied to full-length reads. Sequences were annotated with PyIR, a Python wrapper for IgBLAST v1.9, using IMGT germline references to assign V/J genes and CDR3. Reads with weak V/J assignments (E-value above 1e-6), missing CDR3, stop codons, out-of-frame junctions, or ambiguous translated residues were removed. V3J clonotypes were defined as sequences sharing an identical inferred V gene, J gene, and CDR3 amino acid sequence. The percentage overlap between two repertoires was calculated by dividing the number of shared unique clonotypes by the size of the smaller repertoire. RTK rarefaction, the Chao1 estimator, and Recon v2.1 estimates of unobserved clonotypes were used to assess repertoire richness. Generation probabilities for all TCRbeta clonotypes obtained by the gDNA method from a handful of donors were computed using OLGA. TCRdb provides this immuneACCESS table in a form limited to in-frame rearrangements. Some clones are lacking; in checked studies, under half of them reflect an unresolved V gene, and why the rest are absent is not known. V and J calls and clone size come straight from that table; D and trimming were deduced from the DNA. The sample yields more than 2 million clones; approximately 94% were counted once. The ten most abundant clones make up roughly 1% of the sample.

After removal of 7 bases from V and 5 bases from J, the junction retains 12 bases not matched to a gene. The CDR3 contains 14 residues, cysteine and phenylalanine counted. Here the CDR3 DNA is all that survives: 42 bases in frame from base 1. The germline V gene sets CDR1 to SQVTM and CDR2 to ANQGSEA. This receptor was identified in a man aged 18 to 29 in good health. The chain was built from TRBV29-1 and TRBJ2-5, with 8 junctional bases fitting TRBD2. The specimen sequenced was naive CD8+ T cells sorted from blood. The cell subset or site label corresponds to: CD45RA+CCR7+. The sequence in DNA is TGCAGCGGGGTTGGAGCGGGAGATTCTGAGACCCAGTACTTC. It codes for CSGVGAGDSETQYF.